This entry is about one T cell receptor (beta chain). Its antigen is undetermined. This CDR3 has 13 amino acids. With V trimmed by 2 bases and J by 7 bases, 8 bases remained unmatched. Per the germline V gene, CDR1 is SQVTM and CDR2 is ANQGSEA. The assay was immunoSEQ multiplex PCR, and TCRdb's table has in-frame clones only and misses some. The table has about 85,000 clones, around 75% seen once. This sample stems from a study of cytotoxic CD8 clonotypes in ibrutinib-treated CLL. Study-level information: Timing of response sample collection was a median approximately twelve months after treatment start, with a range of 6 to 36. Samples had a mean of roughly 230,000 productive templates and some 88,000 productive rearrangements.

Study conclusions and caveats: Samples were collected at differing times from sustained-remission and progressing patients.

Genomic DNA for TCR beta libraries, roughly 2 micrograms, came from cryopreserved PBMCs. The receptor's source is a human donor with chronic lymphocytic leukemia. Specimen: PBMCs, collected after 12 months of ibrutinib treatment. The chain recombines TRBV29-1 with TRBJ2-7; 7 positions agree with TRBD2. Here the CDR3 DNA reads TGCAGCGTTGAATTGGGAGGGGAAGGGGAGCAGTACTTC. It encodes CSVELGGEGEQYF.